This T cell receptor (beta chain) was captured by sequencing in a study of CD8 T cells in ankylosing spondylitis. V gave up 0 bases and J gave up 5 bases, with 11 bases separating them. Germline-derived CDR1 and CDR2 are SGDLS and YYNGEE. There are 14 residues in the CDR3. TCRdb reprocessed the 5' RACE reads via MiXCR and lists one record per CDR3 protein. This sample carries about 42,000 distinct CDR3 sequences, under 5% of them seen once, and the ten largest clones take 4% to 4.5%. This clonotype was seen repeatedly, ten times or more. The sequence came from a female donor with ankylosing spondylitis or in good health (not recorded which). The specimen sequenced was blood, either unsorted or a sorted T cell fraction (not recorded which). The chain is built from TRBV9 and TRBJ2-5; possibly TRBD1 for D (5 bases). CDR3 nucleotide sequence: TGTGCCAGCAGCGTAGCAGGGCTGGGGGAGACCCAGTACTTC. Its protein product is CASSVAGLGETQYF.